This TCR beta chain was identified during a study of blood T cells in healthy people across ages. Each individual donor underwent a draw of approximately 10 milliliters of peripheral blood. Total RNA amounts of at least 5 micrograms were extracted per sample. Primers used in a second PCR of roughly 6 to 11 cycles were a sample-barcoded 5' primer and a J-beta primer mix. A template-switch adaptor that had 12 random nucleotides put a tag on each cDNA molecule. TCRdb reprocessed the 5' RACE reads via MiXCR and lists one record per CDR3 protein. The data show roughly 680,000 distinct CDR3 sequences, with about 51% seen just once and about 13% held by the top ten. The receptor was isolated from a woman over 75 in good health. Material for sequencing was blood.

CDR3 nucleotides: TGTGCCAGCAGCCCGGCTACCAACAATGAGCAGTTCTTC. This gives the protein CASSPATNNEQFF. The chain is built from TRBV7-2 and TRBJ2-1; no reliable D call. This CDR3 comprises 13 residues. Germline V gene sequence: CDR1 SGHTA, CDR2 FQGNSA. The V and J ends lost 5 bases and 5 bases respectively, with 10 bases between them. Filled out from reference TRBV7-2 and TRBJ2-1, the complete variable domain reads GAGVSQSPSNKVTEKGKDVELRCDPISGHTALYWYRQSLGQGLEFLIYFQGNSAPDKSGLPSDRFSAERTGGSVSTLTIQRTQQEDSAVYLCASSPATNNEQFFGPGTRLTVL.